Each of the 5 T cell receptor beta chains below was sequenced from the same sample in a study of cytomegalovirus exposure and HLA in healthy donors. PCR amplification relied on 60 Vbeta primers (plus 13 Jbeta primers). Method: immunoSEQ multiplex PCR; TCRdb's copy keeps in-frame clones and lacks some. In the table there are 130,000 or so clones, roughly 76% of which are singletons. The source material was PBMCs. Source of these receptors: a female donor in good health and CMV-seronegative.

Only one count was recorded for this clone. The V gene is TRBV9, the J gene TRBJ1-2; 7 bases match TRBD1. Trimming removed 1 base from V and 3 bases from J; junction bases left unmatched: 9. Germline values: CDR1 SGDLS, CDR2 YYNGEE. This CDR3 spans 16 amino acids. CDR3 nucleotide sequence: TGTGCCAGCAGCGTATTCGACAGGGTCGGCGACTATGGCTACACCTTC. Translating gives CASSVFDRVGDYGYTF.

The chain links TRBV7-3 to TRBJ1-2; no reliable D call. The V end was cut by 4 bases, the J end by 8 bases, with 14 bases between. This CDR3 region has 13 residues. Germline CDR1 reads SGHTA; CDR2 reads FQGTGA. CDR3 coding DNA: TGTGCCAGCAGCTCCGCGGGAGACCCCGGCTACACCTTC. This sequence encodes CASSSAGDPGYTF.

V gene TRBV9 combines with J gene TRBJ2-7, with 8 bases lining up with TRBD1. Per the germline V gene, CDR1 is SGDLS and CDR2 is YYNGEE. The CDR3 loop spans 14 amino acids. V was pared by 0 bases and J by 3 bases, with 2 bases of the junction left unmatched. In DNA, the CDR3 is TGTGCCAGCAGCGTAGCAGGGGGCTACTACGAGCAGTACTTC. This gives the protein CASSVAGGYYEQYF.

This clone has only a few counts. V and J are TRBV11-1 and TRBJ2-2; TRBD2 matches at 9 bases. Looked up from germline, CDR1 is SGHAT and CDR2 is FQDESV (reference sequence). Trimming cost V 4 bases and J 0 bases; bases outside gene matches: 0. The CDR3 runs to 15 residues. CDR3 bases: TGTGCCAGCAGCTGGACTAGCGCGAACACCGGGGAGCTGTTTTTT. Translated, it gives CASSWTSANTGELFF.

The gene calls are TRBV7-5 and TRBJ1-1; the table's TRBD1 call for D was not verified on the DNA. TRBV7-5 is a documented pseudogene. The CDR3 sequence is 14 residues long. The CDR3: CARRARGFRTEAFF. The DNA of the CDR3 is TGTGCCAGAAGGGCCAGGGGCTTTAGGACTGAAGCTTTCTTT.